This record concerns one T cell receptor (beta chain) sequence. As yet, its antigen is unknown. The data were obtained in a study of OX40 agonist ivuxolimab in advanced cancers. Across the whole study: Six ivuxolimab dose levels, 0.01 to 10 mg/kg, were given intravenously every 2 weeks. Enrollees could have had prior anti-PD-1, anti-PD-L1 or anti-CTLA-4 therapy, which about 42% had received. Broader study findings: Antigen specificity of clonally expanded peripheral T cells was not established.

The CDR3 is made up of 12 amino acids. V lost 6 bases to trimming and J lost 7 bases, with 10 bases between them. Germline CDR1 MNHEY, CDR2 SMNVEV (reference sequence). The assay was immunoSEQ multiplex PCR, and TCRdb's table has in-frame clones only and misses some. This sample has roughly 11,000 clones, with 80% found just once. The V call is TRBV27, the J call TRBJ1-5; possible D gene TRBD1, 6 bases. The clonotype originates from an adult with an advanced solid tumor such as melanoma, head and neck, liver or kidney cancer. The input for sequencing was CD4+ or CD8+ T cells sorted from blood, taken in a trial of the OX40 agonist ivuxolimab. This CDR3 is CASRRGAQPQHF. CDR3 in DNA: TGTGCCAGCAGACGGGGGGCGCAGCCCCAGCATTTT.